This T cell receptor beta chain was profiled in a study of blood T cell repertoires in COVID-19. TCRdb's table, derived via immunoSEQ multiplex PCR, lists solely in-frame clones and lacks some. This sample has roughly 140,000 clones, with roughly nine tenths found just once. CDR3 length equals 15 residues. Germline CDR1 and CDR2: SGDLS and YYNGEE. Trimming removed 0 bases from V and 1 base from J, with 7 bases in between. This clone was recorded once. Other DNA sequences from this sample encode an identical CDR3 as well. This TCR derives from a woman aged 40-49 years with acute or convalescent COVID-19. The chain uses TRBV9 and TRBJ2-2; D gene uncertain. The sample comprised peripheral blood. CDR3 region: CASSVGTVNTGELFF. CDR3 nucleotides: TGTGCCAGCAGCGTAGGAACGGTGAACACCGGGGAGCTGTTTTTT.